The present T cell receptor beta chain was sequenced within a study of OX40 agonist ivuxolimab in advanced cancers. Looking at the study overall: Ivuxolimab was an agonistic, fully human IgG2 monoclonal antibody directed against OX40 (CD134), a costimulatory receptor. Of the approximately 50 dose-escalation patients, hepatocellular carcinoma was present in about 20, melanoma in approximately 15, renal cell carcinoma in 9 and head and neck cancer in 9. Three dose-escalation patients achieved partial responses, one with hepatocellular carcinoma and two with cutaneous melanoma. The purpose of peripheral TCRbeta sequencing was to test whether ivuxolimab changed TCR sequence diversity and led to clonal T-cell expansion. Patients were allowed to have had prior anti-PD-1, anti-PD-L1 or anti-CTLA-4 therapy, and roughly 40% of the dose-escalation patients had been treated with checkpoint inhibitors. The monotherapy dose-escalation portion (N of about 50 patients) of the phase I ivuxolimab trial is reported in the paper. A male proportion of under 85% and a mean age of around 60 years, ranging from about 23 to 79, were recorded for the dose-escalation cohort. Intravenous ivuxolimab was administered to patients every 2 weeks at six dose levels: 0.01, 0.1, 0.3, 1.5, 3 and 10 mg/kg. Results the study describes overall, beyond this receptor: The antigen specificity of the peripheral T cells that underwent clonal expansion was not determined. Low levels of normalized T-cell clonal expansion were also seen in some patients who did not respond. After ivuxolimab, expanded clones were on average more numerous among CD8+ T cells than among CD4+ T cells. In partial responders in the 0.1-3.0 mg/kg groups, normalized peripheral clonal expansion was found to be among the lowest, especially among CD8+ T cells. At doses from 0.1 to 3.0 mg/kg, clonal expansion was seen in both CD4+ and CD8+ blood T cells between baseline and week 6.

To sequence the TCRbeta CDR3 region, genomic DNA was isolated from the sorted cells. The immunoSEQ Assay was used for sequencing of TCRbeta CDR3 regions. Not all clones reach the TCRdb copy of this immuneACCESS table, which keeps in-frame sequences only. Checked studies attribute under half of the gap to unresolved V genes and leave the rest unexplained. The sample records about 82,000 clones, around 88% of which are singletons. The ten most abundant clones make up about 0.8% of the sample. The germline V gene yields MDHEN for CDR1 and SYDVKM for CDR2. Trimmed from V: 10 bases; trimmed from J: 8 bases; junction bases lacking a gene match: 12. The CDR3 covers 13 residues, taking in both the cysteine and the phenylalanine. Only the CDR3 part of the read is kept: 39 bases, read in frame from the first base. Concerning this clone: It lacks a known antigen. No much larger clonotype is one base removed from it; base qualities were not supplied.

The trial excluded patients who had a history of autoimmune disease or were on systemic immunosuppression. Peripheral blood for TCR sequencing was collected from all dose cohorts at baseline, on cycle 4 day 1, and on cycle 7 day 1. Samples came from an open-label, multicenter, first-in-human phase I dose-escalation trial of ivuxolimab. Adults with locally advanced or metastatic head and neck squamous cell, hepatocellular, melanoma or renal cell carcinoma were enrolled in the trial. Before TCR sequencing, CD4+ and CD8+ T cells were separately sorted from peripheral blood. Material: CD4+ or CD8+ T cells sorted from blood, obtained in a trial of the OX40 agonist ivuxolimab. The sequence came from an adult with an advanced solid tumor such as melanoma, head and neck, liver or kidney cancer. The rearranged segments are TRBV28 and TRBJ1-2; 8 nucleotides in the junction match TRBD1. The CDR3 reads CATPNGQGLGYTF. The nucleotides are TGTGCCACCCCCAACGGACAGGGCCTCGGCTACACCTTC.